These 22 T cell receptor beta chains share one sample of origin, sequenced in a study of T cell responses to AZD1222 COVID-19 vaccine. Libraries were prepared by immunoSEQ multiplex PCR; TCRdb keeps only in-frame clonotypes and omits some of them. The sample carries around 130,000 clones, around 84% recorded once. The specimen comprised peripheral blood, sampled on day 0 of AZD1222 vaccination. The receptors were gathered from an adult in good health.

The chain recombines TRBV11-2 with TRBJ1-4; D unresolved. V was pared by 0 bases and J by 3 bases, with 11 bases between. The CDR3 is 16 residues long. CDR1 is SGHAT and CDR2 is FQNNGV in the germline V gene. The CDR3 region is CASSLDLGNPNEKLFF. As DNA, the CDR3 is TGTGCCAGCAGCTTAGATCTAGGGAATCCTAATGAAAAACTGTTTTTT.

The chain employs TRBV19 and TRBJ1-1, with no clear D. The CDR3 is 17 amino acids. Trimming took off 7 bases at V and 0 bases at J, with 21 bases between the two ends. Germline CDR1 is LNHDA and CDR2 is SQIVND (reference sequence). The CDR3 loop reads CASKVIGIRGMNTEAFF. In DNA, the CDR3 is TGTGCCAGTAAAGTTATCGGGATAAGAGGCATGAACACTGAAGCTTTCTTT.

V gene TRBV2 combines with J gene TRBJ1-2, with a tentative D call TRBD1 (6 bases). From germline, CDR1 is SNHLY and CDR2 FYNNEI. This CDR3 contains 16 residues. With 5 bases removed from V and 3 bases from J, the gap between germline ends came to 19 bases. CDR3 sequence (DNA): TGTGCCAGCAGTCACCCTCGGGACAACCGGGACTATGGCTACACCTTC. It codes for CASSHPRDNRDYGYTF.

By share of the sample, this clone is medium-sized. This chain joins TRBV13 and TRBJ2-1; D remains unclear. Germline CDR1 reads PRHDT; CDR2 reads FYEKMQ (reference sequence). The CDR3 is 13 amino acids. V shed 4 bases and J shed 5 bases, with 9 bases lying between them. This CDR3 is CASSSSRDNEQFF. The CDR3 nucleotides read TGTGCCAGCAGCTCCTCCAGAGACAATGAGCAGTTCTTC.

This clone was detected once. The chain is built from TRBV2 and TRBJ2-7; D is unclear. The CDR3 is 14 residues long. V lost 6 bases, J lost 0 bases, and 12 bases lay in between. Germline CDR1 reads SNHLY; CDR2 reads FYNNEI. CDR3 region: CASREQLSSYEQYF. As DNA, the CDR3 is TGTGCCAGCAGAGAACAGCTTAGCTCCTACGAGCAGTACTTC.

V is TRBV9 and J is TRBJ1-2, with 9 bases identical to TRBD1. CDR1 and CDR2 (germline): SGDLS, YYNGEE. The CDR3 has 18 residues. V trimming: 4 bases; J trimming: 5 bases; junction bases outside the gene matches: 18. CDR3 region: CASSILTGGFGGGYGYTF. Written as DNA, the CDR3 is TGTGCCAGCAGCATCTTGACAGGGGGATTTGGTGGAGGATATGGCTACACCTTC.

J is TRBJ2-5 and V is TRBV7-3; D possibly corresponds to TRBD1 (5 bases). V lost 0 bases to trimming and J lost 5 bases, with 10 bases between them. In germline, CDR1 is SGHTA, CDR2 FQGTGA. The CDR3 contains 14 residues. As DNA, the CDR3 is TGTGCCAGCAGCTTAACTGGGGCTGGGGAGACCCAGTACTTC. Its protein is CASSLTGAGETQYF.

This clone was seen a handful of times. This chain links TRBV4-3 with TRBJ1-3, with 8 bases identical to TRBD1. The ends lost 2 bases at V and 2 bases at J; junction bases unmatched: 5. The length of the CDR3 is 16 residues. Germline CDR1 reads LGHNA; CDR2 reads YSLEER. CDR3 residues: CASSQYGQGPGNTIYF. CDR3 in DNA: TGCGCCAGCAGCCAATATGGACAGGGTCCTGGAAACACCATATATTTT.

The rearrangement uses TRBV27 and TRBJ1-5; 12 bases map to TRBD1. The trim removed 5 bases at V and 3 bases at J, leaving 5 bases unmatched. Germline loops: CDR1 MNHEY, CDR2 SMNVEV (reference sequence). The CDR3 totals 16 residues. CDR3 region: CASSIGTGGANQPQHF. The CDR3 DNA is TGTGCCAGCAGTATCGGGACAGGGGGCGCCAATCAGCCCCAGCATTTT.

This chain uses TRBV19 with TRBJ1-1; a weak D match, TRBD1 (5 bases). The CDR3 is made up of 15 amino acids. Trimming took off 7 bases at V and 0 bases at J, with 15 bases between the two ends. CDR1 and CDR2 from the germline V gene are LNHDA and SQIVND (reference sequence). CDR3 sequence reads: CASKKQGWMNTEAFF. CDR3 bases: TGTGCCAGTAAGAAGCAGGGCTGGATGAACACTGAAGCTTTCTTT.

On this clone itself: This could be a read error, since a much larger clone is one nucleotide away. This chain links TRBV29-1 with TRBJ1-2; unclear D gene. The ends were cut back, 5 bases at V and 7 bases at J, with 5 bases in the middle. Germline values: CDR1 SQVTM, CDR2 ANQGSEA. The CDR3 has 9 amino acids. CDR3 sequence (DNA): TGCAGCGTTAAAGGTGGCTACACCTTC. Its translation: CSVKGGYTF.

This chain joins TRBV18 and TRBJ2-3; D is unresolved. In germline, CDR1 is KGHSH, CDR2 LQKENI. The V and J ends lost 5 bases and 2 bases respectively, with 20 bases between them. This CDR3 contains 17 residues. CDR3 DNA: TGTGCCAGCTCAATTTCCTTCGGGCAGCGCGTCACAGATACGCAGTATTTT. It codes for CASSISFGQRVTDTQYF. The full variable domain, its missing parts supplied by reference TRBV18 and TRBJ2-3, is NAGVMQNPRHLVRRRGQEARLRCSPMKGHSHVYWYRQLPEEGLKFMVYLQKENIIDESGMPKERFSAEFPKEGPSILRIQQVVRGDSAAYFCASSISFGQRVTDTQYFGPGTRLTVL.

The V and J genes are TRBV19 and TRBJ2-7, with 8 nucleotides matching TRBD1. J was trimmed by 3 bases and V by 7 bases; bases with no gene match: 5. The germline V gene has CDR1 LNHDA and CDR2 SQIVND (reference sequence). The CDR3 sequence is 13 residues long. This CDR3 is CASTPGQGYEQYF. CDR3 coding DNA: TGTGCCAGTACCCCCGGACAGGGCTACGAGCAGTACTTC.

The gene calls are TRBV7-9 and TRBJ1-2; 10 nucleotides line up with TRBD1. CDR1 is SEHNR, CDR2 FQNEAQ, per germline (reference sequence). The CDR3 length is 17 residues. With 10 bases clipped from V and 5 bases from J, the junction kept 19 bases outside the gene matches. Written as DNA, the CDR3 is TGTGCCACCCCGAGACAGGGGGCGAGCCGCTTCGCTTATGGCTACACCTTC. Its protein is CATPRQGASRFAYGYTF.

The chain uses TRBV6-5 and TRBJ1-1; 10 bases align to TRBD1. CDR1 is MNHEY, CDR2 SVGAGI, per germline. CDR3 length: 14 amino acids. V shed 9 bases and J 10 bases; nucleotides not matched to a gene: 14. In DNA form, the CDR3 reads TGTGCCAGTTTTCCGGGACAGGGGCGAATTGGAGCTTTCTTT. Translation gives CASFPGQGRIGAFF.

This clone occurred once. CDR3 sequence reads: CAWSLLRGRGIAEAFF. CDR3 coding DNA: TGTGCCTGGAGTCTCCTACGGGGGAGGGGAATCGCTGAAGCTTTCTTT. The chain has TRBV30 and TRBJ1-1, with D possibly matching TRBD1 (5 bases). The ends were cut back, 2 bases at V and 6 bases at J, with 22 bases in the middle. The CDR3 has 16 amino acids. Germline lookup yields CDR1 GTSNPN and CDR2 SVGIG (reference sequence).

The V call is TRBV4-1, the J call TRBJ1-1; the D gene is possibly TRBD1 (5 bases). V lost 0 bases to trimming and J lost 2 bases, with 19 bases between them. This CDR3 contains 18 residues. Germline CDR1 reads MGHRA; CDR2 reads YSYEKL. CDR3 sequence: CASSQEIDSAGQNTEAFF. The CDR3 DNA follows: TGCGCCAGCAGCCAAGAAATTGACTCGGCAGGGCAAAACACTGAAGCTTTCTTT.

This sequence joins TRBV29-1 and TRBJ1-2; the match to TRBD1 covers 10 bases. The CDR3 is 14 amino acids. The V gene's germline CDR1 is SQVTM and CDR2 ANQGSEA. V lost 6 bases and J lost 5; bases outside the gene matches: 9. DNA of the CDR3: TGCAGCGTGACTGGGACAGGGGAACCGTATGGCTACACCTTC. This gives the protein CSVTGTGEPYGYTF.

DNA of the CDR3: TGTGCCAGCAGCGTGGCGGGGGGGCTCGGAAACACCATATATTTT. It is translated as CASSVAGGLGNTIYF. The rearrangement joins TRBV9 to TRBJ1-3, with a weak D call TRBD1 (6 bases). This CDR3 comprises 15 residues. The V and J ends lost 2 bases and 4 bases respectively, with 13 bases between them. The V gene's germline CDR1 is SGDLS and CDR2 YYNGEE.

In this sample, this clone turned up a few times. This rearrangement joins TRBV5-1 to TRBJ1-2, with TRBD1 matching over 9 bases. Germline-derived CDR1 and CDR2 are SGHRS and YFSETQ. The CDR3 extends over 16 amino acids. J lost 1 base, V lost 7 bases, and 11 bases had no gene match. CDR3 in DNA: TGCGCCAGCCTGGCCATCGGGACAGGGAATAACTATGGCTACACCTTC. The encoded protein is CASLAIGTGNNYGYTF.

The chain links TRBV7-7 to TRBJ2-2; D is ambiguous. V was shortened by 1 base and J by 5 bases, with 5 bases between the two germline ends. The CDR3 has 13 residues. Germline V lookup: CDR1 SSHAT, CDR2 FNYEAQ (reference sequence). Here the CDR3 reads CASSLGATGELFF. CDR3 bases: TGTGCCAGCAGCTTAGGAGCGACCGGGGAGCTGTTTTTT. The full variable domain, completed using reference TRBV7-7 and TRBJ2-2, is GAGVSQSPRYKVTKRGQDVTLRCDPISSHATLYWYQQALGQGPEFLTYFNYEAQPDKSGLPSDRFSAERPEGSISTLTIQRTEQRDSAMYRCASSLGATGELFFGEGSRLTVL.

This sequence joins TRBV15 and TRBJ1-1; perhaps TRBD1 as D (5 bases). Per germline, CDR1 LNHNV and CDR2 YYDKDF (reference sequence). CDR3 length: 16 residues. Deletions cut 9 bases from V and 0 bases from J, with 20 bases between. Written as DNA, the CDR3 is TGTGCCACGGGGGAAGGGGCGTTGGCAATGAACACTGAAGCTTTCTTT. Its protein product is CATGEGALAMNTEAFF.